This record concerns one T cell receptor beta chain sequence. This clonotype was detected a few times. Its recognized antigen is unknown. It has no much larger one-base neighbor in the sample; base qualities were not kept. V loses 7 bases, J loses 3 bases, and the germline ends lie 16 bases apart. CDR1 and CDR2 were assigned from the germline V gene (reference sequence) as DFQATT and SNEGSKA. Spanning cysteine to phenylalanine, the CDR3 consists of 14 amino acids. Only the CDR3 DNA stays, 42 bases, in frame from base 1. The data derive from a study of identical twins (dated by TCRdb to 2016 to 2017). Study-wide context: TCR alpha and beta repertoires from monozygotic twins, unrelated adults of various ages and cord blood were deep-sequenced to test whether fetal clonotypes persist. To rule out contamination, replicate twin experiments were performed at different times with different library preparation protocols. The investigation overall reported the following: Invariant T cells such as MAIT and iNKT could partly confound zero-insertion analyses, though diverse VJ usage argued against this for most clonotypes. In monozygotic twins, out-of-frame TCR alpha sharing was systematically underestimated by recombination models, although the models agreed with sharing between unrelated individuals. Because the same donors could not be followed over many years, the conclusions depended on cross-sectional statistical analysis. Excess twin sharing in beta out-of-frame sequences was weaker because fewer shared sequences lowered the signal-to-noise ratio. Compared with coincidental sharing between unrelated individuals, out-of-frame TCR alpha sequences shared between twins had an excess of sequences with low generation probability. Fewer insertions were carried by abundant cord blood beta clonotypes; a weaker similar trend was observed in young adult naive repertoires, while no such trend was observed in memory repertoires.

All donors were healthy Caucasians. The twin cohort comprised three pairs of female monozygotic twins, all aged about 18 to 29 years. CD4+ and CD8+ T cell populations were isolated with positive isolation kits from Invitrogen. The library was generated by 5' RACE. The run used an Illumina HiSeq 2000. A universal primer binding site was introduced by template switching, and a unique molecular identifier was present in the final cDNA, enabling accurate counting of TCR cDNA molecules. Specific primers in the conserved constant-segment region were used to synthesize first-strand cDNA for TCR alpha and beta chains. To control for contamination, each cDNA library was double barcoded with a SMART-Mk sample barcode plus Illumina barcodes. TruSeq adapter sequences, together with Illumina sample barcodes, were added in two successive PCR steps. The TCR alpha and beta cDNA libraries were sequenced on the Illumina HiSeq platform using custom primers. Per the original workflow: Unique molecular identifiers were extracted from raw reads with MiGEC, and CDR3 positions were determined with MiXCR. For each individual, recombination models were inferred using an EM algorithm with the repgenHMM and IGoR tools. The tcR package in R was used for shared clonotype analysis, with sharing normalized by the product of cloneset sizes. Out-of-frame nonproductive sequences were analyzed to study raw recombination free of thymic and clonal selection effects. TCRdb reran the public reads through fastp at Q25 and MiXCR, keeping productive beta chains. Each record represents a unique CDR3 protein, reported with the most common genes and DNA among its rows. The V and J calls come from TCRdb's annotation, not from the publication. The sample table lists roughly 500,000 distinct CDR3 sequences, under 25% of them with a count of one. The ten largest account for around 1% of the sample.

A further study also used this sample, focusing on T cells expressing NK-cell markers. As that second paper reports: In sorted CD3+CD56+NKG2C+, CD3+CD56+NKG2C- and CD3+CD56-NKG2C+ T-cell subsets from several donors, TCR beta-chain repertoires were profiled. Among the eight sequenced donors, seven were HCMV-seropositive and one was HCMV-seronegative. In several experiments an anti-gammadeltaTCR antibody was added to restrict sorting to alphabetaTCR-expressing T cells. In several donors, the dominant CD3+CD56+NKG2C+ clonotypes were found to rank among the top 10 CD8+ clonotypes and to make up about 1.0-8% of CD8+ T cells. Those dominant clonotypes were again the most abundant among CD3+CD56-NKG2C+ cells in a few donors, at about 25-65%. Whether the expanded NKG2C-expressing T cell clones were specific for HCMV antigens remained unclear. The eight sequenced donors were randomly selected healthy volunteers, three men and five women. HCMV-specific IgG was detected in serum with a commercial ELISA kit to determine HCMV serostatus. MIGEC was used to demultiplex reads and group the reads by UMI, and MiTCR was used to assemble and quantify clonotypes. Only TCR cDNA sequences supported by at least two reads were kept to exclude erroneous sequences. The tcR package was used for downstream repertoire analysis, with clonotypes matched between fractions based on CDR3 nucleotide sequence plus V segment. VDJmatch was used to annotate antigen specificity against VDJdb, with one amino acid substitution in CDR3 allowed.

Recombination joined TRBV20-1 with TRBJ2-4, with a tentative D call of TRBD1 or TRBD2, each matching 5 bases. The TCR comes from a woman aged 18 to 35 in good health. What was sequenced was CD4+ T cells sorted from blood. This receptor carries the CDR3 CSVTGTAVKNIQYF. The DNA is as follows: TGCAGTGTAACGGGGACGGCCGTCAAAAACATTCAGTACTTC.